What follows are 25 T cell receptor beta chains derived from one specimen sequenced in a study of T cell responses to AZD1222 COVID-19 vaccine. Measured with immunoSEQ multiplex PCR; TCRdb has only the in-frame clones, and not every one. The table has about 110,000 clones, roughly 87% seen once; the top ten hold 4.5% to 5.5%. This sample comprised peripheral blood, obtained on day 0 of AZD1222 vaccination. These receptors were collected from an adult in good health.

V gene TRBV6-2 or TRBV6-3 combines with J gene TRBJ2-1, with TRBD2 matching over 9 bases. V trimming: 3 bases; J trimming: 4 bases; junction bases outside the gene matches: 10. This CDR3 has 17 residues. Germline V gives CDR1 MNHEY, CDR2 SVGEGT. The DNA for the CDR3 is TGTGCCAGCAGTTATAGGGGCGGGAGGGGACTTTACAATGAGCAGTTCTTC. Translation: CASSYRGGRGLYNEQFF.

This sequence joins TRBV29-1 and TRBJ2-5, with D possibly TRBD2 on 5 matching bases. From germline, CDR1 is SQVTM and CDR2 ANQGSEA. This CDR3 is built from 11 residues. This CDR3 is CSIGDQETQYF. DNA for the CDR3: TGCAGTATCGGGGACCAAGAGACCCAGTACTTC.

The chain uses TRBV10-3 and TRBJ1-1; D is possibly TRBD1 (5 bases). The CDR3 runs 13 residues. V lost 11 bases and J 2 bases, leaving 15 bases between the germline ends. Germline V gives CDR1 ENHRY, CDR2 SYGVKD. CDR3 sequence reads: CASLGQGNTEAFF. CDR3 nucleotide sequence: TGTGCCTCCCTGGGGCAGGGTAACACTGAAGCTTTCTTT.

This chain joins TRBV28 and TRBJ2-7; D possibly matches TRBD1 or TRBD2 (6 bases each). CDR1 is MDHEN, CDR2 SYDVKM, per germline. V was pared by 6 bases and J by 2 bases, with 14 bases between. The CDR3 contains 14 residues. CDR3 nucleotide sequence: TGTGCCAGCAGCCGCCCGGGGGCTACCTACGAGCAGTACTTC. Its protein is CASSRPGATYEQYF.

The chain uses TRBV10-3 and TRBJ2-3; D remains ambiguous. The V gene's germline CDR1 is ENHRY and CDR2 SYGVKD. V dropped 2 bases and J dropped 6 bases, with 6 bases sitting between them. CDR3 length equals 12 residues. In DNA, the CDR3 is TGTGCCATCAGTGAGGCCTACGATACGCAGTATTTT. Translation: CAISEAYDTQYF.

The CDR3 DNA reads TGTGCCAGCAGTGAACAGGGAGGGCCCCTCCACTTT. Amino acid sequence: CASSEQGGPLHF. The chain employs TRBV6-1 and TRBJ1-6; D is perhaps TRBD1 (5 bases). Germline CDR1 and CDR2: MNHNS and SASEGT. Trimming took off 2 bases at V and 13 bases at J, with 9 bases between the two ends. The CDR3 length is 12 residues.

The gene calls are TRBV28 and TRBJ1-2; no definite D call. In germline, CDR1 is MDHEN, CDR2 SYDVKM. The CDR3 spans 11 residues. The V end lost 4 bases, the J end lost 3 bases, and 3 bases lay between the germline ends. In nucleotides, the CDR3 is TGTGCCAGCAGTTCCGACTATGGCTACACCTTC. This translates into CASSSDYGYTF.

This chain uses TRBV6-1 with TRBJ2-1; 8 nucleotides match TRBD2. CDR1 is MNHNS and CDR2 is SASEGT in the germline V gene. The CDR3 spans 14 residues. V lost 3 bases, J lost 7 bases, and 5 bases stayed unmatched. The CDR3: CASSDGGALNEQFF. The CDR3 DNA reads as TGTGCCAGCAGTGACGGGGGGGCCTTGAATGAGCAGTTCTTC.

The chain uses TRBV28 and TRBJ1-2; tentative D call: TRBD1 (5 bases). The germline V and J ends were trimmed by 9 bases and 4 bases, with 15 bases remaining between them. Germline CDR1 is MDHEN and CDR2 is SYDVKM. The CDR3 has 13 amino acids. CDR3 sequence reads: CASKRKGTYGYTF. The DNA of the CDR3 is TGTGCCAGTAAACGGAAGGGGACCTATGGCTACACCTTC.

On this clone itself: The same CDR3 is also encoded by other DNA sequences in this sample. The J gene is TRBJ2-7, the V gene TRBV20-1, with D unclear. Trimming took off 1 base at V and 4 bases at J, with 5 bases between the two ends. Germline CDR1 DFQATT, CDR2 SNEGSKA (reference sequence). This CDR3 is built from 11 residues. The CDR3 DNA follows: TGCAGTGCTAGAGGAGATTACGAGCAGTACTTC. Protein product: CSARGDYEQYF.

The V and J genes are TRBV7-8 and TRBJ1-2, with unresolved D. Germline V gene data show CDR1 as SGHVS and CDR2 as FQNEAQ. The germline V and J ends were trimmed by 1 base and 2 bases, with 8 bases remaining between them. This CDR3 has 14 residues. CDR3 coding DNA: TGTGCCAGCAGCTTAGTTCAGGAGAACTATGGCTACACCTTC. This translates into CASSLVQENYGYTF.

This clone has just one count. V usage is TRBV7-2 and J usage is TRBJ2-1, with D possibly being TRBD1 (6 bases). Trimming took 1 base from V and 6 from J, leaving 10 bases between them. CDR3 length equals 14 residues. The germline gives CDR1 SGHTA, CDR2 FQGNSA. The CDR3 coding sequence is TGTGCCAGCAGCTTAGGTGGGACAATCAATGAGCAGTTCTTC. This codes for CASSLGGTINEQFF.

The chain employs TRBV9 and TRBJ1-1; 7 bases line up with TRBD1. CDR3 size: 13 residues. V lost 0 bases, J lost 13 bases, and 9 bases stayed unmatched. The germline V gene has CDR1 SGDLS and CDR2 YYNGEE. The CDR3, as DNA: TGTGCCAGCAGCGTAGGGACAGGAGGGTTGGGTTTCTTT. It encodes CASSVGTGGLGFF.

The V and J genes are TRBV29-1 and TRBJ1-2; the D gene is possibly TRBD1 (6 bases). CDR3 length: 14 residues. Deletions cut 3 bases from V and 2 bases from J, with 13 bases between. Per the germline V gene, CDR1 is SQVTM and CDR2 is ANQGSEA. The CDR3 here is CSVDAGGTNYGYTF. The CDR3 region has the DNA TGCAGCGTTGATGCGGGGGGCACAAACTATGGCTACACCTTC.

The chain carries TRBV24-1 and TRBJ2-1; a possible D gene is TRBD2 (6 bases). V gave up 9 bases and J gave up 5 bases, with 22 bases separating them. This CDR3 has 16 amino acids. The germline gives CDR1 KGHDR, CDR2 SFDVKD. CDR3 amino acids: CATEGGLGGINNEQFF. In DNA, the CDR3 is TGTGCCACCGAGGGCGGATTGGGGGGAATTAACAATGAGCAGTTCTTC.

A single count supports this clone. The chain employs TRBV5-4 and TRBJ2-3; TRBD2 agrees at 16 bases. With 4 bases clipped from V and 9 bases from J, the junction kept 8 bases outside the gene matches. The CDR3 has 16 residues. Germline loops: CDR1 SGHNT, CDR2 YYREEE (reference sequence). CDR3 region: CASSPGTSGRDATQYF. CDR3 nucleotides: TGTGCCAGCAGCCCCGGGACTAGCGGGAGGGATGCCACGCAGTATTTT.

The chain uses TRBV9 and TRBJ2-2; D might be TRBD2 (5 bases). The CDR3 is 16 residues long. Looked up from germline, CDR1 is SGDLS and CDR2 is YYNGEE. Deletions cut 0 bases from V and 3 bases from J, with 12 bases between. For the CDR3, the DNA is TGTGCCAGCAGCGTAGAGGCTAGCAGCCACACCGGGGAGCTGTTTTTT. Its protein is CASSVEASSHTGELFF.

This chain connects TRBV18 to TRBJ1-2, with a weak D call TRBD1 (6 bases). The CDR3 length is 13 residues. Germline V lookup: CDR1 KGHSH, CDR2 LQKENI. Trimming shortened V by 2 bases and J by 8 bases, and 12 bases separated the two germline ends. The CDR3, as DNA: TGTGCCAGCTCACCAGGGGGCCAAGAGGGCTACACCTTC. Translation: CASSPGGQEGYTF.

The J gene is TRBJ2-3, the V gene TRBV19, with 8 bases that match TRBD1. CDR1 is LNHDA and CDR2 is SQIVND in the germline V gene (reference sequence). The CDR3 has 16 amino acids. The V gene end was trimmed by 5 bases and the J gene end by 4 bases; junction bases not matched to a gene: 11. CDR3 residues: CASSQAGQGRPDTQYF. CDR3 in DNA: TGTGCCAGTAGTCAGGCCGGACAGGGTAGGCCAGATACGCAGTATTTT.

The CDR3 sequence is CASSPTGWRGYTF. The CDR3, as DNA: TGTGCCAGCAGTCCGACGGGTTGGCGGGGCTACACCTTC. The chain is built from TRBV28 and TRBJ1-2; D remains unclear. V lost 5 bases and J lost 8, with 15 bases in between. Germline assignment: CDR1 MDHEN and CDR2 SYDVKM. The CDR3 loop spans 13 amino acids.

The CDR3 DNA sequence: TGTGCCAGCAGCTTGGGACAGGCTAACTATGGCTACACCTTC. Translating it yields CASSLGQANYGYTF. V is TRBV5-8 and J is TRBJ1-2; the D gene is possibly TRBD1 (6 bases). Trimming shortened V by 0 bases and J by 0 bases, and 6 bases separated the two germline ends. The CDR3 extends over 14 amino acids. Germline-derived CDR1 and CDR2 are SGHTS and YDEGEE.

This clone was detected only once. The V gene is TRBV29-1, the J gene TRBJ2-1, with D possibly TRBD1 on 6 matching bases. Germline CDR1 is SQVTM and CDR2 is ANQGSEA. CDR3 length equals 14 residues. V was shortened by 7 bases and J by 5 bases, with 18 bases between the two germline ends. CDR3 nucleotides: TGCAGCGCTCGACTTCCAGGGGTCGACAATGAGCAGTTCTTC. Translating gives CSARLPGVDNEQFF.

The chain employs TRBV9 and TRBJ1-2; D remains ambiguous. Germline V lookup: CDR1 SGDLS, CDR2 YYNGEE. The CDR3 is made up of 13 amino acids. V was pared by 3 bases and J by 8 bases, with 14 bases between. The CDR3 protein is CASSAGQVGGYTF. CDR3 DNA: TGTGCCAGCAGCGCCGGCCAGGTGGGGGGCTACACCTTC.

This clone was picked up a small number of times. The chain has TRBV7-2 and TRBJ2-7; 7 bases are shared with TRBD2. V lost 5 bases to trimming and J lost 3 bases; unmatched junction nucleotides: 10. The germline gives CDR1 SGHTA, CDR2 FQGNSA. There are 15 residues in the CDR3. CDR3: CASSKLLTSSYEQYF. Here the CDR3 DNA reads TGTGCCAGCAGCAAACTGCTGACTAGCAGCTACGAGCAGTACTTC.

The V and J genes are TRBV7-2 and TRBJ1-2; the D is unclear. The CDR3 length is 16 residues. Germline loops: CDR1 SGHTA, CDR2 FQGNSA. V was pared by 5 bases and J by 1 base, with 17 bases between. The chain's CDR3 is CASSEPLGRFNYGYTF. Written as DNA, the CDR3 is TGTGCCAGCAGCGAACCTTTGGGCAGATTTAACTATGGCTACACCTTC.